This entry features one T cell receptor beta chain sequence. Its antigen is unknown. TCRdb recomputed calls from the 5' RACE reads with MiXCR, one row per CDR3 protein. Among under 1 million distinct CDR3 sequences, 9% to 15% were seen once, and the ten largest hold under 2%. This record belongs to a study of identical twins. Overall study findings and caveats: Some out-of-frame alpha sequences were shared by twins, and these showed excess low generation probability. Zero-insertion results could be subject to partial confounding by invariant MAIT and iNKT cells. Recombination models fit unrelated individuals' TCR alpha sharing but underestimated twins'.

CDR3 length: 18 residues. The ends lost 3 bases at V and 0 bases at J; junction bases unmatched: 7. The sample was also reused in another study, on yellow fever vaccine responses in identical twins.

The TCR comes from a woman aged 18-30 years in good health. The sequencing sample was made of PBMCs. The rearrangement joins TRBV12-3 or TRBV12-4 to TRBJ2-1; 11 bases match TRBD2. CDR3 bases: TGTGCCAGCAGTTTGGGGGGACTAGCGGCCTCCTCCTACAATGAGCAGTTCTTC. Translated, it gives CASSLGGLAASSYNEQFF.